This paragraph reports one T cell receptor beta chain. Its antigen remains unidentified. The sample holds no much larger clone one base away, and base qualities are not on file. This sample is part of a study of blood T cells in healthy people across ages (dated by TCRdb to about 2015). Background on the whole study: In model experiments, template switching captured about one uniquely barcoded TCR beta cDNA molecule for every two T cells. To track age-related changes in TCR beta repertoire diversity, the study relied on deep sequencing normalized with unique cDNA molecular identifiers. Four age groups were formed from the donors: young (average approximately 15 years), middle-aged (just under 40), aged (around 62) and long-lived (roughly 81). Donors of different ages were randomly distributed across sequencing lanes to avoid experimental bias. For two donors (one aged 18 to 29 and one aged 80 or older), the study analyzed two additional independent replicas of 1 million unique cDNA reads from the same blood draw.

The library was built by means of 5' RACE. The listed sequencing device is Illumina HiSeq 2500. A second roughly 7 to 12 cycle PCR used a sample-barcoded 5' primer and a J-beta primer mix. A unique molecular identifier was introduced onto each TCR beta cDNA molecule by a template-switch 5' adaptor carrying 12 random nucleotides. Each sample yielded at least 3 million CDR3-containing paired-end reads. First-strand cDNA was synthesized from all RNA with the Mint cDNA synthesis kit, primed by a TRBC-specific oligonucleotide. Following uracil-DNA glycosylase treatment, all cDNA underwent a first 18-cycle PCR with the universal primers M1SS and BC2_uni_R. The paper's data handling went like this. Each sample was normalized by randomly selecting 1 million high-quality reads, each carrying a distinct molecular identifier. Reads with shared molecular identifiers were discarded instead of being binned into consensus sequences. MiTCR, set to a Q25 quality threshold and the strictest error-elimination algorithm, was used for CDR3 identification, clonotype clustering and error correction. Lower-bound total TCR beta diversity was estimated with a nonparametric unseen species model using Euler transformation. TCRdb trimmed the raw reads at Q25, called clones with MiXCR and kept productive beta chains. Duplicate CDR3 protein sequences are folded into a single record with the most common DNA and genes. The V and J calls were not made by the authors but by TCRdb's processing. The sample has approximately 800,000 distinct CDR3 sequences on record, about half of them singletons. The top ten clonotypes cover about a sixth of the sample.

Via the germline V gene, CDR1 is SGHAT and CDR2 FQNNGV. Taken from cysteine to phenylalanine, the CDR3 has 15 residues. The entry retains the CDR3 DNA only, 45 bases that are in frame from base 1. V and J lose 5 bases and 4 bases, and a span of 16 bases separates them. The approximately 40 donors, aged roughly 6 to 95 years, were systemically healthy Caucasian individuals from Russia. Each donor gave about 10 milliliters of peripheral blood, drawn into EDTA-treated Vacutainer tubes. PBMCs were isolated by Ficoll-Paque density-gradient centrifugation, with at least 6 million obtained per sample. Trizol reagent was used to extract total RNA from the PBMCs, yielding at least 5 micrograms per sample. For every donor, an aliquot of PBMCs went through flow cytometry to measure the percentages of naive CD45RAhigh/CD27high T cells. The investigation overall reported the following: Since profiling was done on bulk unsorted PBMCs, naive and antigen-experienced compartments could not be conclusively compared. The long-lived group showed more naive CD4+ T cells, fewer expanded clones and increased TCR diversity than the aged group, suggesting age selection. Estimates of total diversity from one million sequenced T cells were regarded as lower bounds and underestimates. The CMV infection status of donors was not known, potentially confounding age-related changes in expanded clonotypes. Observed TCR beta diversity correlated strongly with the percentage of naive T cells measured by flow cytometry. As age increased, observed TCR beta diversity per million T cells dropped in a roughly linear way, and a significant reduction was already evident by age about 40.

The source is an elderly man in good health. The sample taken for sequencing was blood. The receptor chain draws on TRBV11-2 and TRBJ2-3; the D element could tentatively be TRBD1 or TRBD2, as 5 bases agree for each. Here is the DNA: TGTGCCAGCAGCCTGGTTGGGACGCAGGCAGATACGCAGTATTTT. It codes for CASSLVGTQADTQYF. With the rest looked up from the reference TRBV11-2 and TRBJ2-3 genes rather than sequenced, the full variable domain is EAGVAQSPRYKIIEKRQSVAFWCNPISGHATLYWYQQILGQGPKLLIQFQNNGVVDDSQLPKDRFSAERLKGVDSTLKIQPAKLEDSAVYLCASSLVGTQADTQYFGPGTRLTVL.